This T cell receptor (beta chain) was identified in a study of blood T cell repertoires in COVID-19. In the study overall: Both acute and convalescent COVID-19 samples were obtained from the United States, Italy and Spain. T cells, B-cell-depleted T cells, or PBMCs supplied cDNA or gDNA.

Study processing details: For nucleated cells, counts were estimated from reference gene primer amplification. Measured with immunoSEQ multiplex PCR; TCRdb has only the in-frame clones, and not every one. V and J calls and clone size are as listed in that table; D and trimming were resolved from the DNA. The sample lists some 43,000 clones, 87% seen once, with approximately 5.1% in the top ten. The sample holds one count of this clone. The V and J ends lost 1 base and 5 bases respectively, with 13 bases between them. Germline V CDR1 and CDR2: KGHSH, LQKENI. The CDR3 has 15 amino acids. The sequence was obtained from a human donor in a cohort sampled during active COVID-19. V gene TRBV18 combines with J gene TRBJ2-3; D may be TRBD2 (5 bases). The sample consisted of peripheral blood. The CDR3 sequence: CASSPQRSLGDTQYF. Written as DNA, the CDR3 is TGTGCCAGCTCACCACAGCGATCACTAGGAGATACGCAGTATTTT.